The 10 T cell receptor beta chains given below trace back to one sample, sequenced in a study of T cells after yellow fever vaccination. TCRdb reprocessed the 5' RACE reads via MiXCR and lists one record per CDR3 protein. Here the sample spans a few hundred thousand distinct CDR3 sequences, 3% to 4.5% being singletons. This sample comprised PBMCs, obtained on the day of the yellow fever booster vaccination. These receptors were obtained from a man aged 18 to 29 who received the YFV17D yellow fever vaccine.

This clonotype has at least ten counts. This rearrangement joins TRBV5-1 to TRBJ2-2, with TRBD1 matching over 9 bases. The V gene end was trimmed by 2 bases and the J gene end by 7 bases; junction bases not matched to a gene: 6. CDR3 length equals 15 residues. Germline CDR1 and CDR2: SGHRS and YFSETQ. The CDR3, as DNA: TGCGCCAGCAGCTTATCACAGGGGGCGCGCGGGGAGCTGTTTTTT. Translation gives CASSLSQGARGELFF.

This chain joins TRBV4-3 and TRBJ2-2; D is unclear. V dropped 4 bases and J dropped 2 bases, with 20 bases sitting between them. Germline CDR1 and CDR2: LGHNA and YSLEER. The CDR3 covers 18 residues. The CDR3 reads CASSLRPVVGENTGELFF. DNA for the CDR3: TGCGCCAGCAGCCTACGCCCGGTGGTTGGGGAAAACACCGGGGAGCTGTTTTTT.

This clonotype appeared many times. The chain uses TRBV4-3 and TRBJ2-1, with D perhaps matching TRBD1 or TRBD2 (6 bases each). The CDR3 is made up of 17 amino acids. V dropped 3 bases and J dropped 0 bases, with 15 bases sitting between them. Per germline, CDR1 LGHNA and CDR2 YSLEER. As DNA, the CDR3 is TGCGCCAGCAGCCACATCGGAGGGGACACCTCCTACAATGAGCAGTTCTTC. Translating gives CASSHIGGDTSYNEQFF.

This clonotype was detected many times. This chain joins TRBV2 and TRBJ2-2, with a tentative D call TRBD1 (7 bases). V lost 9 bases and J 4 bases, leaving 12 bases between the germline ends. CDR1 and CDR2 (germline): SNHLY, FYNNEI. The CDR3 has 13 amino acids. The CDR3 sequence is CARGGQTTGELFF. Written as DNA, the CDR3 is TGTGCCAGGGGGGGACAGACCACCGGGGAGCTGTTTTTT. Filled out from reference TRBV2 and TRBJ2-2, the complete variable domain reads EPEVTQTPSHQVTQMGQEVILRCVPISNHLYFYWYRQILGQKVEFLVSFYNNEISEKSEIFDDQFSVERPDGSNFTLKIRSTKLEDSAMYFCARGGQTTGELFFGEGSRLTVL.

The CDR3 coding sequence is TGTGCCAGCAGTGAAAACGAGGGCCGGGAGCAGTACTTC. It yields the protein CASSENEGREQYF. The chain couples TRBV2 to TRBJ2-7; D perhaps matches TRBD2 (5 bases). CDR1 is SNHLY, CDR2 FYNNEI, per germline. This CDR3 spans 13 amino acids. V lost 2 bases to trimming and J lost 7 bases, with 12 bases between them.

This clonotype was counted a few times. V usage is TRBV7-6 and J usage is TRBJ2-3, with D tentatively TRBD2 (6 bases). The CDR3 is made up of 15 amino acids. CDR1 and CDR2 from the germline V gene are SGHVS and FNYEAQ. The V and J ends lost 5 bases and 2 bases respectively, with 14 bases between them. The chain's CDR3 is CASSLLREATDTQYF. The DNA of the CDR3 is TGTGCCAGCAGCCTCCTTAGGGAGGCCACAGATACGCAGTATTTT.

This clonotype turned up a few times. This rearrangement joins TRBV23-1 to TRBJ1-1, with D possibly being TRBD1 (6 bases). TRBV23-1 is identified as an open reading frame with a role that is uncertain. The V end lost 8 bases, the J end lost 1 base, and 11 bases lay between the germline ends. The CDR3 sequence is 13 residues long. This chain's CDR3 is CASWGHQNTEAFF. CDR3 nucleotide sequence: TGCGCCAGCTGGGGACACCAGAACACTGAAGCTTTCTTT.

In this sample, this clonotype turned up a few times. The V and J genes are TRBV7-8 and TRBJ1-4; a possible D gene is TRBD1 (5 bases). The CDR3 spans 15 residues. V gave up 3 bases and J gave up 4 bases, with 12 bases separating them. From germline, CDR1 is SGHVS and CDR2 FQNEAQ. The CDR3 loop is CASSFPGGVNEKLFF. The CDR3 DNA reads TGTGCCAGCAGCTTCCCTGGGGGAGTTAATGAAAAACTGTTTTTT.

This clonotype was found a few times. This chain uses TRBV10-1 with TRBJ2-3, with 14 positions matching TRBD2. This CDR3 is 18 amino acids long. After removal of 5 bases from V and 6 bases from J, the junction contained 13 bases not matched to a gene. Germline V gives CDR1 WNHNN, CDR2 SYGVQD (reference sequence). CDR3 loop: CASSLTSGGVLRADTQYF. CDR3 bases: TGCGCCAGCAGTCTGACTAGCGGGGGGGTCTTGAGGGCGGATACGCAGTATTTT.

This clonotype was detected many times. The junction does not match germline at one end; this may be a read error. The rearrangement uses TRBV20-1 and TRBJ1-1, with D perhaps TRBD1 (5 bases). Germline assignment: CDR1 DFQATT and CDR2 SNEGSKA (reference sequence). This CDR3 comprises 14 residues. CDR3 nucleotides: TGCAGTGCTAGAGATATTGGGGGGAACGCTGAAGCTTTCTTT. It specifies CSARDIGGNAEAFF.